This TCR beta chain is drawn from a study of T cells in localized non-small cell lung cancer. TCRdb's table, derived via immunoSEQ multiplex PCR, lists solely in-frame clones and lacks some. The sample holds approximately 54,000 clones; just over 85% are singletons and the top ten take less than 6%. As regards this clone: Its specificity is not known.

V was clipped by 4 bases and J by 6 bases; unmatched bases: 10. The CDR3 consists of 16 residues. Germline CDR1 and CDR2: SGHKS and YYEKEE (reference sequence). Regarding the study as a whole: The appearance of a median roughly 53 of the top 100 tumor clones was seen in adjacent lung. Tumor samples were not multi-region, leaving intratumor heterogeneity unexcluded. Among blood samples, higher T cell density accompanied longer overall survival. Peak T cell clonality was found in uninvolved adjacent lung, exceeding tumor.

J is TRBJ2-1 and V is TRBV5-5, with 10 nucleotides matching TRBD2. The specimen was peripheral blood, collected before any cancer treatment. This receptor was identified in a woman aged 35-75 years with stage I lung adenocarcinoma. The CDR3: CASSRDSSGGVNEQFF. CDR3 coding DNA: TGTGCCAGCAGCCGCGATTCTAGCGGGGGCGTCAATGAGCAGTTCTTC.